What follows are 18 T cell receptor beta chains derived from one specimen sequenced in a study of control samples from healthy donors and cancer patients. The method was immunoSEQ multiplex PCR; TCRdb's version includes in-frame clones alone and lacks a portion of them. This sample has approximately 52,000 clones, with around 90% found just once. Sequencing was performed on blood. The source of these receptors is a man aged 45-60 years in good health.

This clone appeared once. V usage is TRBV24-1 and J usage is TRBJ2-3; D is perhaps TRBD1 (6 bases). The V end lost 4 bases, the J end lost 3 bases, and 13 bases lay between the germline ends. Germline CDR1 is KGHDR and CDR2 is SFDVKD. The CDR3 is made up of 15 amino acids. CDR3 sequence reads: CATSETGSRTDTQYF. DNA of the CDR3: TGTGCCACCAGTGAGACAGGTAGTAGGACAGATACGCAGTATTTT.

The CDR3 is CASSLSWAGDTEAFF. CDR3 DNA: TGTGCCAGCAGCTTAAGTTGGGCAGGGGACACTGAAGCTTTCTTT. The chain is built from TRBV7-8 and TRBJ1-1; possible D gene TRBD1, 6 bases. V lost 2 bases and J 3 bases, leaving 13 bases between the germline ends. CDR1 and CDR2 from the germline V gene are SGHVS and FQNEAQ. The CDR3 consists of 15 residues.

This clone was recorded once. V is TRBV5-1 and J is TRBJ1-2, with 7 bases aligning to TRBD1. J gave up 6 bases and V 2 bases, and 4 bases lay outside the gene matches. This CDR3 is built from 13 residues. CDR1 is SGHRS, CDR2 YFSETQ, per germline. CDR3 loop: CASSLFRGHGYTF. CDR3 sequence (DNA): TGCGCCAGCAGCTTATTTAGGGGGCATGGCTACACCTTC.

This chain connects TRBV11-2 to TRBJ2-2; 8 positions match TRBD2. Trimming took 2 bases from V and 1 from J; bases not matched to a gene: 0. The CDR3 spans 15 residues. CDR1 SGHAT and CDR2 FQNNGV come from the germline V gene. The DNA for the CDR3 is TGTGCCAGCAGCTTAAGCGGGAGGAACACCGGGGAGCTGTTTTTT. Translating it yields CASSLSGRNTGELFF.

V and J are TRBV29-1 and TRBJ2-1, with D possibly TRBD2 on 5 matching bases. This CDR3 contains 14 residues. V was pared by 3 bases and J by 3 bases, with 12 bases between. Per germline, CDR1 SQVTM and CDR2 ANQGSEA. The CDR3 DNA reads TGCAGCGTTGACGGAGCGGACGACTACAATGAGCAGTTCTTC. Encoded protein: CSVDGADDYNEQFF.

V gene TRBV11-2 combines with J gene TRBJ2-7, with 13 positions matching TRBD2. Germline loops: CDR1 SGHAT, CDR2 FQNNGV. The CDR3 length is 15 residues. Trimming removed 5 bases from V and 4 bases from J; junction bases left unmatched: 5. In DNA, the CDR3 is TGTGCCAGCAGCCGAGGACTAGCGGGAGCGTACGAGCAGTACTTC. It codes for CASSRGLAGAYEQYF.

The chain has TRBV18 and TRBJ1-6; 9 bases are shared with TRBD1. J was trimmed by 7 bases and V by 5 bases; bases with no gene match: 3. This CDR3 spans 14 amino acids. Germline V CDR1 and CDR2: KGHSH, LQKENI. CDR3 sequence reads: CASSTGTGNSPLHF. In nucleotides, the CDR3 is TGTGCCAGCTCAACCGGGACAGGGAATTCACCCCTCCACTTT.

The chain joins TRBV11-3 to TRBJ2-3; TRBD2 is a possible D gene (6 bases). The germline gives CDR1 SGHNT, CDR2 YENEEA. Trimming cost V 2 bases and J 2 bases, with 17 bases left between them. The CDR3 is 17 amino acids. This chain's CDR3 is CASSLIGAAGNTDTQYF. The CDR3 coding sequence is TGTGCCAGCAGCTTAATCGGTGCAGCGGGCAACACAGATACGCAGTATTTT.

The rearrangement uses TRBV6-6 and TRBJ2-7; D is unclear. CDR1 is MNHNY, CDR2 SVGAGI, per germline (reference sequence). V was clipped by 1 base and J by 2 bases, with 3 bases between them. This CDR3 has 12 amino acids. CDR3 amino acids: CASSYLTYEQYF. The DNA for the CDR3 is TGTGCCAGCAGTTACTTGACCTACGAGCAGTACTTC.

The DNA of the CDR3 is TGTGCCAGCAGCTTAAGTAGTTCAGAGACCCAGTACTTC. Protein: CASSLSSSETQYF. This chain links TRBV11-2 with TRBJ2-5; no reliable D call. The germline CDR1 and CDR2 sequences are SGHAT and FQNNGV. There are 13 residues in the CDR3. V shed 2 bases and J shed 4 bases, with 8 bases lying between them.

V is TRBV7-2 and J is TRBJ1-1; D is uncertain. V gave up 3 bases and J gave up 1 base, with 6 bases separating them. Germline V lookup: CDR1 SGHTA, CDR2 FQGNSA. This CDR3 contains 13 residues. CDR3 protein: CASSFLENTEAFF. The CDR3 DNA reads TGTGCCAGCAGCTTTCTCGAGAACACTGAAGCTTTCTTT.

This chain connects TRBV2 to TRBJ1-5; TRBD1 matches 8 bases. The CDR3 covers 15 residues. In germline, CDR1 is SNHLY, CDR2 FYNNEI. V lost 5 bases to trimming and J lost 7 bases; unmatched junction nucleotides: 10. The CDR3: CASSRTGSQGQPQHF. The CDR3 DNA sequence: TGTGCCAGCAGTCGGACAGGGTCTCAGGGGCAGCCCCAGCATTTT.

The gene calls are TRBV7-9 and TRBJ2-3; 8 nucleotides align to TRBD1. Trimming cost V 5 bases and J 3 bases; bases outside gene matches: 7. The CDR3 covers 15 residues. Per germline, CDR1 SEHNR and CDR2 FQNEAQ (reference sequence). CDR3 in amino acids: CASSPDRVMTDTQYF. The CDR3 region has the DNA TGTGCCAGCAGCCCGGACAGGGTTATGACAGATACGCAGTATTTT.

J is TRBJ1-2 and V is TRBV11-3; a weak D match, TRBD1 (5 bases). The germline V gene encodes CDR1 SGHNT and CDR2 YENEEA. The CDR3 sequence is 12 residues long. With 5 bases removed from V and 2 bases from J, the gap between germline ends came to 6 bases. The CDR3 coding sequence is TGTGCCAGCAGCCGGGACAACTATGGCTACACCTTC. This translates into CASSRDNYGYTF.

In its sample, this clone was seen a few times. V usage is TRBV28 and J usage is TRBJ2-7; 10 positions match TRBD2. From germline, CDR1 is MDHEN and CDR2 SYDVKM. There are 16 residues in the CDR3. The V segment lost 8 bases and the J segment 7 bases; nucleotides outside the gene matches: 17. CDR3 residues: CASCLDQPSGRWEQYF. The CDR3 DNA reads TGTGCCAGCTGCCTAGATCAACCTAGCGGGAGATGGGAGCAGTACTTC.

This rearrangement joins TRBV12-3 or TRBV12-4 to TRBJ2-5, with 7 bases that match TRBD1. The CDR3 is made up of 12 amino acids. Trimming took 8 bases from V and 2 from J; bases not matched to a gene: 2. CDR3 region: CASRTGQETQYF. CDR3 DNA sequence: TGTGCCAGCCGGACAGGACAAGAGACCCAGTACTTC.

This chain uses TRBV25-1 with TRBJ2-3; TRBD2 might be the D (6 bases). Germline V CDR1 and CDR2: MGHDK, SYGVNS. The germline V and J ends were trimmed by 6 bases and 0 bases, with 16 bases remaining between them. This CDR3 region has 16 residues. CDR3 region: CASSLREHQSTDTQYF. In DNA form, the CDR3 reads TGTGCCAGCAGCCTTCGGGAGCACCAAAGCACAGATACGCAGTATTTT.

The rearrangement uses TRBV5-1 and TRBJ2-7, with D uncertain. Germline assignment: CDR1 SGHRS and CDR2 YFSETQ. The CDR3 covers 15 residues. Between the trimmed V and J ends, which lost 0 bases and 0 bases, there was a span of 10 bases. The CDR3 is CASSLGGTSSYEQYF. In DNA form, the CDR3 reads TGCGCCAGCAGCTTGGGAGGTACGAGCTCCTACGAGCAGTACTTC.